One TCR beta chain is described in this entry. Its target is not known. The source of the sample is a study of shared clonotypes between healthy human individuals. Sequencing used immunoSEQ multiplex PCR; TCRdb keeps in-frame clones, though not all of them. Here the sample spans some 2,500,000 clones, around 92% being singletons. The study, taken as a whole, reports: Investigators expected sequencing depth to affect clonotype sharing among donors. Relative to memory subsets, naive subsets generally showed larger estimated richness.

Per the germline V gene, CDR1 is SGHAT and CDR2 is FQNNGV. The CDR3 runs to 15 residues. V was pared by 4 bases and J by 12 bases, with 21 bases between. Specimen: naive CD4+ T cells from PBMCs. Subset in this sample: CD45RA+ positively selected. This chain links TRBV11-2 with TRBJ1-4; a possible D gene is TRBD1 (5 bases). This receptor was taken from a young man in good health. Some clones in this sample may be carry-over from other donors' samples. The DNA for the CDR3 is TGTGCCAGCAGCTGGGCAGCCATCTCCTTGGGGGAACTGTTTTTT. Translated: CASSWAAISLGELFF.